The sequence of this TCR beta chain was determined in a study of blood T cells in healthy people across ages. Next came a second PCR, run for roughly 6 to 11 cycles, which used a sample-barcoded 5' primer along with a J-beta primer mix. A single record per CDR3 protein comes from TCRdb applying MiXCR to the 5' RACE reads. This sample carries fewer than 1 million distinct CDR3 sequences, under 55% of them seen once, and the ten largest clones take about a fifth. Germline-derived CDR1 and CDR2 are MNHEY and SVGEGT. The CDR3 covers 17 residues. Sequenced: blood. The chain recombines TRBV6-2 or TRBV6-3 with TRBJ2-7, with 9 nucleotides matching TRBD2. Near its end, the DNA agrees better with TRBJ2-5, so the J call may be wrong. The TCR sequence derives from a man aged 55 to 69 in good health. Here the CDR3 reads CASSPGTSRITTETQYF. CDR3 in DNA: TGTGCCAGCAGCCCCGGGACTAGCAGGATAACAACGGAGACCCAGTACTTC.